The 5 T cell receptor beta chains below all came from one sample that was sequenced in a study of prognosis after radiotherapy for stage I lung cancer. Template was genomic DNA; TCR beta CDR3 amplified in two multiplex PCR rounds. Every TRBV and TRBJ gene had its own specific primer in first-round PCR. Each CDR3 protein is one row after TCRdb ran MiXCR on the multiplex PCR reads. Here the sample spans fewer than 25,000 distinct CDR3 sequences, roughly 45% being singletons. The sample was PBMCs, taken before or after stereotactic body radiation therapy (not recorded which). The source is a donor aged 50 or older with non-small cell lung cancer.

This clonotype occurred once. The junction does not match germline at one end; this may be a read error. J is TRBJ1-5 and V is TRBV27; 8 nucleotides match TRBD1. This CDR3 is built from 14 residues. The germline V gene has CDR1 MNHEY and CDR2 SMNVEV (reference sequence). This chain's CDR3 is CDSSFRQGYQPQHF. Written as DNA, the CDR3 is TGTGACAGCAGTTTTCGACAGGGGTATCAGCCCCAGCATTTT.

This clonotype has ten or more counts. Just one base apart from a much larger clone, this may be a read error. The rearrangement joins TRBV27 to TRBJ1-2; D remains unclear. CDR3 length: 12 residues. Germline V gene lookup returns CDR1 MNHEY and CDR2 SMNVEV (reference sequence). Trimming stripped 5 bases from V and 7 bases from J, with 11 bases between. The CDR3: CASSPGSGGYTF. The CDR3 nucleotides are TGTGCCAGCAGTCCTGGAAGTGGTGGCTACACCTTC.

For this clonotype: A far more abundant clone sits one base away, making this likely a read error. The CDR3 reads CASSPKTVTAYEQYF. The CDR3 DNA reads TGTGCCAGCAGTCCTAAGACCGTGACAGCGTACGAGCAGTACTTC. The J gene is TRBJ2-7, the V gene TRBV6-4, with D tentatively TRBD1 (5 bases). V was trimmed by 5 bases and J by 4 bases, leaving 18 bases between them. The length of the CDR3 is 15 residues. Germline CDR1 reads MRHNA; CDR2 reads SNTAGT.

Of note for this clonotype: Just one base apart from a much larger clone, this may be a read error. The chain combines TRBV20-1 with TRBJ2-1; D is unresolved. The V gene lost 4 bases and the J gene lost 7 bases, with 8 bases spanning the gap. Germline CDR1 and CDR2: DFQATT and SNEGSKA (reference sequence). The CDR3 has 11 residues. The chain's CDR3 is CSAIPTNEQFF. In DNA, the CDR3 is TGCAGTGCTATCCCCACAAATGAGCAGTTCTTC.

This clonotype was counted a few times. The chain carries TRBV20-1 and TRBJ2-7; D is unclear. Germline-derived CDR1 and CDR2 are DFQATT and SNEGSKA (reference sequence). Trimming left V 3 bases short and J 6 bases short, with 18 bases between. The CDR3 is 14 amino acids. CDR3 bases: TGCAGTGCTAGTAAGGTTTTTGGTACAACCGAGCAGTACTTC. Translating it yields CSASKVFGTTEQYF.